A selection of T cell receptor beta chains follows, all from one sample in a study of CD8+CD57+ T cells in acquired aplastic anemia. Via MiXCR, TCRdb re-called the reads, giving one row per CDR3 protein. The sample shows hundreds of thousands of distinct CDR3 sequences, around 72% of them seen only once. Material for sequencing was sorted CD4+, CD8+, or CD8+CD57+ T cells (not recorded which) from PBMCs. The source of these receptors is a human donor in good health, serving as a control. The CDR3 runs from the conserved cysteine through the conserved F or W. D genes are given only for firm matches. Clone sizes are given selectively: once, few, many, or a class where the clone is expanded.

clone_size j_call d_call v_call cdr3_nt cdr3_aa
- TRBJ1-2 - TRBV5-6 TGTGCCAGCAGCTTGGGGCGGCGGCTTGGCTACACCTTC CASSLGRRLGYTF
once TRBJ1-3 - TRBV2 TGTGACAGGATCAGTGTATCTGGAAACACCATATATTTT CDRISVSGNTIYF
- TRBJ1-1 - TRBV7-3 TGTGCCAGCAGCGTAGGACGCCCGGAACGAGGGGGTTTCTTT CASSVGRPERGGFF
few TRBJ1-1 - TRBV19 TGTGCCAGTCAAACAGGGAGTACTGAAGCTTTCTTT CASQTGSTEAFF
few TRBJ1-2 TRBD1 TRBV15 TGTGCCACCAGCCCCTCCAGGACAGGGTATGGCTACACCTTC CATSPSRTGYGYTF
- TRBJ1-2 - TRBV10-3 TGTGCCATCAGTCAGAACCTGGGGTCTGGAAACACCTTC CAISQNLGSGNTF
many TRBJ1-2 - TRBV3-1 TGTGCCAGCAGCTCGTGGGACACCAACTATGGCTACACCTTC CASSSWDTNYGYTF
many TRBJ2-2 TRBD2 TRBV6-4 TGTGCCAGCAGTGAGCGAAACGGGGGGGCCGCCGGGGAGCTGTTTTTT CASSERNGGAAGELFF
- TRBJ2-7 TRBD1 TRBV7-8 TGTGCCAGCAGCTCCGACAGGGAAGAAACCTACGAGCAGTACTTC CASSSDREETYEQYF
- TRBJ1-5 TRBD1 TRBV2 TGTGTCAGCAGGCCAAGGACAGGGAGCAATCAGCCCCAGCACTTT CVSRPRTGSNQPQHF
- TRBJ2-3 - TRBV25-1 TGTGCCAGCAGCGTCGGGCCCTCGGCAAGGGCAGATACGCAGTATTTT CASSVGPSARADTQYF
many TRBJ1-5 TRBD1 TRBV5-1 TGCGCCAGCAGGACCGGGACAGGAGTAAATCAGCCCCAGCATTTT CASRTGTGVNQPQHF
- TRBJ1-1 - TRBV12-3/TRBV12-4 TGTGCCAGCAGCTTCGGTCCCGCCGGGGGCACTGAAGCTTTCTTT CASSFGPAGGTEAFF
- TRBJ2-7 - TRBV4-2 TGTGCCAGCAGCCCCCGTACCACCTACGAGCAGTACTTC CASSPRTTYEQYF
- TRBJ2-1 - TRBV10-2 TGCGCCGCCACCGGCGCCGGGCCGGGGTACAATGAGCAGTTCTTC CAATGAGPGYNEQFF
- TRBJ2-5 TRBD2 TRBV7-2 TGTGCCAGCAGCTTTGACGACCTTAGCGGGCAGTATACGTTC CASSFDDLSGQYTF
- TRBJ1-1 - TRBV29-1 TGCGGCAGCAATCGGTTACGGAGGGTCGAGAACACTGAAGCTTTCTTT CGSNRLRRVENTEAFF
- TRBJ2-5 - TRBV7-2 TGTGCCAGCAGCTTACAGTACTCTGGGCACAACTTC CASSLQYSGHNF
many TRBJ1-5 - TRBV6-2/TRBV6-3 TGTGCCAGCAGTTTTCACGCCGACAATCAGCCCCAGCATTTT CASSFHADNQPQHF
- TRBJ2-3 - TRBV29-1 TGCAGCGTTGAACGTTCGCAGTATTTT CSVERSQYF
- TRBJ2-7 - TRBV12-3/TRBV12-4 TGTGCCAGCATCGACGGGACGGTAGAGCAGTACTTC CASIDGTVEQYF
- TRBJ1-6 - TRBV5-6 TGTGCCAGCAGCAACGATGGTGTCAATAATTCACCCCTCCACTTT CASSNDGVNNSPLHF
many TRBJ1-3 - TRBV4-3 TGCGCCAGCAGCCGCCAACAGGCCCCAACTGCTGGAAACACCATATATTTT CASSRQQAPTAGNTIYF
many TRBJ1-5 - TRBV20-1 TGCAGTGCTAGAGGGGCCGGGCGGTTCGGTCAGCCCCAGCATTTT CSARGAGRFGQPQHF
- TRBJ2-7 - TRBV5-4 TGTGCCAGCAGGTTTACTTCCTGGGAAAGAGAACAGCAGTACTTC CASRFTSWEREQQYF
- TRBJ1-1 TRBD1 TRBV29-1 TGCAGCGTCGACCGGACAGGGGGGGACATTGAAGCTTTCTTT CSVDRTGGDIEAFF
- TRBJ2-3 - TRBV5-1 TGCGCCAGCAGCGTACAGGGGGGGAGCACAGATACGCAGTATTTT CASSVQGGSTDTQYF
many TRBJ2-5 TRBD1 TRBV5-4 TGTGCCAGCAGTCCCGGGACAGGGTTCGAGACCCAGTACTTC CASSPGTGFETQYF
- TRBJ2-1 - TRBV20-1 TGCAGTGCAAGAGTTGGGGGAAGTGATGAGCAGTTCTTC CSARVGGSDEQFF
- TRBJ2-1 - TRBV5-1 TGCGCCAGCAGCTTGGAGTCCTTAAACACGCAGTTCTTC CASSLESLNTQFF
few TRBJ2-7 - TRBV25-1 TGTGCCAGCAGTGGGAGGGCCCATACGGACGAGCAGTACTTC CASSGRAHTDEQYF
many TRBJ1-6 - TRBV7-2 TGTGCCAGCAGCTTCGAGGGATTGAGTTCACCCCTCCACTTT CASSFEGLSSPLHF
- TRBJ2-3 - TRBV7-2 TGTGCCAGCAGCTCGGGGCTGGGGGGGGCCCGTTATACGCAGTATTTT CASSSGLGGARYTQYF
- TRBJ1-2 TRBD1 TRBV5-1 TGCGCCAGCAGCTTGGAGGGACAGGGTACCTATGGCTACACCTTC CASSLEGQGTYGYTF